This T cell receptor beta chain comes out of a study of T cell clones after liver transplantation. Study summary: Third-party-reactive TCRbeta sequences from pre-transplant mixed lymphocyte reactions served as antigen-independent comparators. Apart from three HCV-positive recipients, transplants were for non-autoimmune, non-viral reasons. General study results and limits: In most of the 8 subjects, circulating graft-donor-reactive CD4 TCRbeta sequences fell significantly after transplant.

Germline V gene lookup returns CDR1 SGHNT and CDR2 YENEEA. V was pared by 0 bases and J by 2 bases, with 10 bases of the junction left unmatched. This CDR3 region has 18 residues. Sequencing was performed with immunoSEQ multiplex PCR; in TCRdb, only in-frame clones are kept and a portion is missing. This sample carries 24,000 or so clones, more than 60% of them seen once, and the ten largest clones take less than 3%. Turning to this clone: What it binds is unknown.

The receptor was isolated from a human donor who received a liver transplant. Sample: CD4+ T cells from blood, taken before liver transplant. The chain uses TRBV11-3 and TRBJ2-1; the match to TRBD2 covers 7 bases. The CDR3: CASSLDQGGSNTYNEQFF. CDR3 nucleotides: TGTGCCAGCAGCTTAGACCAGGGCGGGAGTAACACCTACAATGAGCAGTTCTTC.